The rows below give T cell receptor beta chains drawn from one sample of a study of cytomegalovirus exposure and HLA in healthy donors. Only in-frame clones appear in the TCRdb table, and some are missing; sequencing was by immunoSEQ multiplex PCR. The repertoire includes 200,000 to 250,000 clones, over 60% of them detected once, and roughly 0.6% sits in the top ten. Sequencing used PBMCs. The receptors originated from a man aged 18-30 years in good health and CMV-seronegative. CDR3s include the opening cysteine and the closing phenylalanine or tryptophan. D genes are given only for firm matches. Where a row states a size, it is once, few, many or the class of an expanded clone; other rows omit it.

clone size,D gene,J gene,V gene,CDR3 protein,CDR3 DNA
-,-,TRBJ1-4,TRBV6-5,CASSGYREGEKLFF,TGTGCCAGCAGTGGCTACAGGGAAGGAGAAAAACTGTTTTTT
-,-,TRBJ2-1,TRBV4-2,CASSQDERRSYNEQFF,TGTGCCAGCAGCCAAGACGAGCGGCGTTCCTACAATGAGCAGTTCTTC
-,-,TRBJ2-7,TRBV6-1,CASSEIGGGGPYEQYF,TGTGCCAGCAGTGAGATAGGCGGGGGCGGACCCTACGAGCAGTACTTC
-,-,TRBJ1-6,TRBV30,CAWSLDSPLHF,TGTGCCTGGAGTCTAGATTCACCCCTCCACTTT
-,-,TRBJ2-2,TRBV2,CASTDRGLNTGELFF,TGTGCCAGCACGGATAGGGGGTTAAACACCGGGGAGCTGTTTTTT
-,-,TRBJ2-2,TRBV5-1,CASIPSAGFTGELFF,TGCGCCAGCATCCCCTCCGCGGGGTTCACCGGGGAGCTGTTTTTT
few,-,TRBJ1-1,TRBV7-8,CASSLAKTNTEAFF,TGTGCCAGCAGCTTAGCCAAGACAAACACTGAAGCTTTCTTT
-,-,TRBJ2-3,TRBV6-5,CASSYGQGSTDTQYF,TGTGCCAGCAGTTACGGGCAGGGAAGCACAGATACGCAGTATTTT
-,TRBD2,TRBJ2-1,TRBV10-3,CAISESSGTVNEQFF,TGTGCCATCAGTGAGAGCAGCGGGACTGTCAATGAGCAGTTCTTC
-,TRBD1,TRBJ1-6,TRBV29-1,CSVGTGGNSPLHF,TGCAGCGTTGGGACAGGGGGTAATTCACCCCTCCACTTT
-,-,TRBJ2-1,TRBV4-1,CASSQFSVGNTYNEQFF,TGCGCCAGCAGCCAATTCTCTGTGGGCAACACCTACAATGAGCAGTTCTTC
-,TRBD1,TRBJ1-1,TRBV19,CASSIDFRDRGRNTEAFF,TGTGCCAGTAGTATAGATTTTCGGGACAGGGGGAGGAACACTGAAGCTTTCTTT
-,TRBD1,TRBJ2-1,TRBV30,CAWTSRTGHYNEQFF,TGTGCCTGGACCTCCCGGACAGGGCACTACAATGAGCAGTTCTTC
-,-,TRBJ2-7,TRBV18,CASSQDQGRLNEQYF,TGTGCCAGCTCACAAGACCAGGGCAGGCTCAACGAGCAGTACTTC
few,TRBD1,TRBJ1-1,TRBV4-1,CASSLDRERTEAFF,TGCGCCAGCAGCCTGGACAGGGAGAGGACTGAAGCTTTCTTT
-,-,TRBJ2-7,TRBV10-2,CASSDVRAYEQYF,TGCGCCAGCAGTGACGTCAGGGCCTACGAGCAGTACTTC
-,-,TRBJ2-2,TRBV27,CASRMGSTGELFF,TGTGCCAGCAGAATGGGGAGCACCGGGGAGCTGTTTTTT
-,TRBD1,TRBJ2-1,TRBV5-1,CASSPEGGGQGRNEQFF,TGCGCCAGCAGCCCTGAGGGCGGAGGACAGGGGCGAAATGAGCAGTTCTTC
-,-,TRBJ2-6,TRBV21-1,CASNNGQGFSRANVLTF,TGTGCCAGCAACAACGGACAGGGTTTCAGTAGGGCCAACGTCCTGACTTTC
-,TRBD2,TRBJ2-2,TRBV28,CASSLWDGGTGELFF,TGTGCCAGCAGTTTATGGGACGGGGGGACCGGGGAGCTGTTTTTT
-,-,TRBJ1-1,TRBV9,CASSPQGHLNTEAFF,TGTGCCAGCAGCCCCCAGGGACACTTGAACACTGAAGCTTTCTTT
-,TRBD1,TRBJ1-4,TRBV5-1,CASSWGQGAEKLFF,TGCGCCAGCAGCTGGGGACAGGGTGCTGAAAAACTGTTTTTT
-,TRBD2,TRBJ2-3,TRBV10-3,CAISERLAGGKDTQYF,TGTGCCATCAGTGAAAGACTAGCGGGAGGGAAAGATACGCAGTATTTT
few,-,TRBJ2-7,TRBV30,CAWSPNSYEQYF,TGTGCCTGGAGCCCCAACAGCTACGAGCAGTACTTC
-,TRBD1,TRBJ1-1,TRBV11-2,CASSEGQGAVTEAFF,TGTGCCAGCAGCGAGGGACAGGGGGCTGTAACTGAAGCTTTCTTT
-,TRBD2,TRBJ2-2,TRBV10-2,CASSERPSGRGLTGELFF,TGCGCCAGCAGTGAGCGCCCCAGCGGGAGGGGGCTCACCGGGGAGCTGTTTTTT
-,TRBD2,TRBJ2-1,TRBV2,CASSATGGSYNEQFF,TGTGCCAGCAGTGCGACGGGAGGCTCCTACAATGAGCAGTTCTTC
few,-,TRBJ1-3,TRBV5-4,CASSSAQRTNGNTIYF,TGTGCCAGCAGCTCGGCGCAAAGGACTAACGGAAACACCATATATTTT
few,-,TRBJ1-2,TRBV5-5,CASSLTGSNYGYTF,TGTGCCAGCAGCCTCACAGGGTCTAACTATGGCTACACCTTC
-,-,TRBJ1-3,TRBV6-5,CASSYSPRASGNTIYF,TGTGCCAGCAGTTACTCTCCCAGGGCCTCTGGAAACACCATATATTTT
-,TRBD1,TRBJ1-1,TRBV9,CASSVGGQGNTEAFF,TGTGCCAGCAGCGTAGGGGGACAGGGGAACACTGAAGCTTTCTTT
-,-,TRBJ1-5,TRBV25-1,CASSDSGVNQPQHF,TGTGCCAGCAGTGATTCAGGGGTCAATCAGCCCCAGCATTTT
-,TRBD2,TRBJ2-2,TRBV11-1,CASSPGLAGSGELFF,TGTGCCAGCAGCCCGGGACTAGCGGGCTCCGGGGAGCTGTTTTTT
-,-,TRBJ2-1,TRBV5-8,CASSRGSSGPRNEQFF,TGTGCCAGCAGCCGGGGGTCCAGCGGCCCCCGCAATGAGCAGTTCTTC
few,-,TRBJ1-2,TRBV28,CASSLVLGERGYTF,TGTGCCAGCAGTTTAGTTCTTGGGGAGCGGGGCTACACCTTC
-,-,TRBJ2-1,TRBV30,CAWSGEGDEQFF,TGTGCCTGGAGTGGCGAGGGCGATGAGCAGTTCTTC
once,-,TRBJ1-1,TRBV9,CASSVDVGATEAFF,TGTGCCAGCAGCGTGGATGTTGGGGCCACTGAAGCTTTCTTT
-,-,TRBJ1-2,TRBV10-3,CAISESTSNGYTF,TGTGCCATCAGTGAGTCGACTTCGAATGGCTACACCTTC
-,TRBD1,TRBJ1-1,TRBV10-3,CAISPGQGNTEAFF,TGTGCCATCAGCCCGGGACAGGGGAACACTGAAGCTTTCTTT
-,TRBD1,TRBJ1-5,TRBV5-8,CASSPSGGQVDQPQHF,TGTGCCAGCAGCCCCTCTGGTGGACAGGTCGATCAGCCCCAGCATTTT
-,TRBD1,TRBJ2-1,TRBV5-1,CASSSLRDRAYNEQFF,TGCGCCAGCAGCTCGTTACGGGACAGGGCCTACAATGAGCAGTTCTTC
-,-,TRBJ1-1,TRBV19,CASSIGGGRTEAFF,TGTGCCAGTAGTATAGGCGGGGGACGGACTGAAGCTTTCTTT
-,-,TRBJ2-2,TRBV2,CASSSEGLAGNTGELFF,TGTGCCAGCAGCTCCGAGGGTCTAGCAGGAAACACCGGGGAGCTGTTTTTT